A single sample gave rise to the 14 T cell receptor beta chains below, sequenced in a study of blood T cell repertoires in COVID-19 (dated by TCRdb to 2018 to 2021). The receptor library was made with the immunoSEQ multiplex PCR assay. TCRdb stores this immuneACCESS table with in-frame sequences only. Part of the clones is absent; in the studies checked, under half of the shortfall reflects unresolved V genes, and no reason is known for the rest. A total of approximately 260,000 clones appear in this sample, roughly 83% of them only once. The ten top clones hold about 4.5% of the sample. Material for sequencing was peripheral blood. These receptor sequences come from a man in his fifties or sixties who had recovered from COVID-19.

A few counts support this clone. The genes are TRBV6-5 and TRBJ1-2; the match to TRBD1 covers 9 bases. The CDR3 spans 14 residues. J lost 8 bases, V lost 6 bases, and 10 bases had no gene match. From germline, CDR1 is MNHEY and CDR2 SVGAGI. The CDR3 DNA reads TGTGCCAGCAGATTTGACAGGGGGATGGAGGGCTACACCTTC. It yields the protein CASRFDRGMEGYTF.

The chain carries TRBV21-1 and TRBJ2-5; the table's TRBD2 call for D was not verified on the DNA. TRBV21-1 is a documented pseudogene. The CDR3 spans 21 residues. CDR3 residues: CASSKVTTPGLAGGCQETQYF. CDR3 DNA sequence: TGTGCCAGCAGCAAAGTTACCACACCGGGACTAGCGGGAGGTTGCCAAGAGACCCAGTACTTC.

This clone was found a few times. This chain uses TRBV4-2 with TRBJ1-2; no clear D. Germline loops: CDR1 LGHNA, CDR2 YNFKEQ. Trimming took off 3 bases at V and 1 base at J, with 18 bases between the two ends. The CDR3 covers 17 residues. Here the CDR3 DNA reads TGTGCCAGCAGCCAGCAAGCGGTTGTGAGGGATAACTATGGCTACACCTTC. Translated, it gives CASSQQAVVRDNYGYTF.

The chain recombines TRBV12-5 with TRBJ2-3, with D possibly being TRBD2 (6 bases). Germline V gene data show CDR1 as LGHNT and CDR2 as FRNRAP. V lost 1 base, J lost 2 bases, and 16 bases lay in between. The length of the CDR3 is 17 residues. The chain's CDR3 is CASGLASAGFVTDTQYF. The CDR3 DNA reads TGTGCTAGTGGTTTGGCCTCAGCGGGTTTCGTCACAGATACGCAGTATTTT.

V and J are TRBV5-4 and TRBJ2-7, with D possibly TRBD1 on 6 matching bases. CDR1 SGHNT and CDR2 YYREEE come from the germline V gene (reference sequence). The CDR3 totals 15 residues. Deletions cut 0 bases from V and 2 bases from J, with 12 bases between. CDR3 sequence: CASSLEGQRTYEQYF. The DNA for the CDR3 is TGTGCCAGCAGCTTGGAAGGACAGCGTACCTACGAGCAGTACTTC.

The chain combines TRBV7-6 with TRBJ2-2; possibly TRBD1 for D (6 bases). This CDR3 comprises 15 residues. Germline CDR1 is SGHVS and CDR2 is FNYEAQ. V was cut by 1 base and J by 4 bases, with 10 bases left in between. In DNA, the CDR3 is TGTGCCAGCAGCTTAGTTGGGGGCGGCACCGGGGAGCTGTTTTTT. Translating gives CASSLVGGGTGELFF.

The genes are TRBV10-3 and TRBJ2-3; D uncertain. This CDR3 has 11 amino acids. The germline V and J ends were trimmed by 8 bases and 4 bases, with 7 bases remaining between them. The germline CDR1 and CDR2 sequences are ENHRY and SYGVKD. CDR3 residues: CAIAIADTQYF. DNA of the CDR3: TGTGCCATCGCGATAGCAGATACGCAGTATTTT.

Worth noting for this clone: The germline gene is not matched at one end of the junction; a read error may be the cause. This chain links TRBV6-1 with TRBJ2-7, with 8 bases that match TRBD2. The germline gives CDR1 MNHNS, CDR2 SASEGT. The CDR3 is made up of 15 amino acids. In DNA form, the CDR3 reads TGTGCCAGCAGCGAAGTCGGACTAGCCGGGGGCGAGCAGTACTTC. It encodes CASSEVGLAGGEQYF.

A single count supports this clone. The chain combines TRBV27 with TRBJ1-5; unclear D gene. This CDR3 spans 11 amino acids. Germline CDR1 is MNHEY and CDR2 is SMNVEV (reference sequence). Trimming took 7 bases from V and 6 from J, leaving 7 bases between them. The CDR3 DNA follows: TGTGCCAGCATTCGAGTTCAGCCCCAGCATTTT. It is translated as CASIRVQPQHF.

The chain couples TRBV30 to TRBJ1-5; D is undetermined. Germline CDR1 is GTSNPN and CDR2 is SVGIG (reference sequence). This CDR3 has 13 residues. Trimming left V 1 base short and J 0 bases short, with 4 bases between. The CDR3: CAWSAGSNQPQHF. The CDR3 DNA sequence: TGTGCCTGGAGTGCGGGTAGCAATCAGCCCCAGCATTTT. The full variable domain, completed using reference TRBV30 and TRBJ1-5, is SQTIHQWPATLVQPVGSPLSLECTVEGTSNPNLYWYRQAAGRGLQLLFYSVGIGQISSEVPQNLSASRPQDRQFILSSKKLLLSDSGFYLCAWSAGSNQPQHFGDGTRLSIL.

The CDR3 DNA is TGTGCCAGCAGCTTGGCGACAGGAGTTAATGAAAAACTGTTTTTT. Residues: CASSLATGVNEKLFF. V is TRBV5-4 and J is TRBJ1-4; TRBD1 is a possible D gene (6 bases). The CDR3 is made up of 15 amino acids. Looked up from germline, CDR1 is SGHNT and CDR2 is YYREEE (reference sequence). V gave up 0 bases and J gave up 4 bases, with 10 bases separating them.

In its sample, this clone was seen a few times. The rearrangement uses TRBV7-9 and TRBJ2-7, with D possibly being TRBD2 (6 bases). The germline gives CDR1 SEHNR, CDR2 FQNEAQ (reference sequence). The V gene lost 1 base and the J gene lost 6 bases, with 10 bases spanning the gap. The CDR3 length is 13 residues. CDR3 coding DNA: TGTGCCAGCAGCTTAGATGCGGGACTCGAGCAGTACTTC. It codes for CASSLDAGLEQYF.

This rearrangement joins TRBV6-1 to TRBJ1-4; 9 positions match TRBD1. The CDR3 contains 19 residues. Germline V lookup: CDR1 MNHNS, CDR2 SASEGT. V gave up 3 bases and J gave up 1 base; unmatched junction bases: 12. The CDR3 coding sequence is TGTGCCAGCAGTGAGAGCCGGGACAGGGCCCGGAAAACTAATGAAAAACTGTTTTTT. Its protein product is CASSESRDRARKTNEKLFF.

The V and J genes are TRBV11-2 and TRBJ2-3; a weak D match, TRBD1 (6 bases). CDR3 size: 14 residues. V lost 1 base to trimming and J lost 4 bases, with 9 bases between them. The germline V gene has CDR1 SGHAT and CDR2 FQNNGV. CDR3 in amino acids: CASSLGQGPDTQYF. In DNA, the CDR3 is TGTGCCAGCAGCTTAGGGCAGGGGCCAGATACGCAGTATTTT.